The next 14 T cell receptor beta chains were all read from a single sample in a study of blood T cell repertoires in COVID-19. The table came from immunoSEQ multiplex PCR; TCRdb's copy has only in-frame clones and leaves some out. Found here are 150,000 to 200,000 clones, about 76% of them singletons; the top ten hold less than 7%. The sequencing sample was made of peripheral blood. These receptor sequences come from a woman in her thirties or forties with COVID-19, enrolled during active disease.

This clone was seen many times. V is TRBV5-1 and J is TRBJ1-1, with 7 nucleotides matching TRBD1. The CDR3 covers 14 residues. V gave up 4 bases and J gave up 6 bases; unmatched junction bases: 9. CDR1 SGHRS and CDR2 YFSETQ come from the germline V gene. The CDR3 sequence: CASSRQGEVSEAFF. The CDR3 DNA sequence: TGCGCCAGCAGCAGACAGGGAGAAGTGTCTGAAGCTTTCTTT.

The chain combines TRBV5-1 with TRBJ2-5; D is uncertain. Per the germline V gene, CDR1 is SGHRS and CDR2 is YFSETQ. The CDR3 is made up of 12 amino acids. With 5 bases removed from V and 3 bases from J, the gap between germline ends came to 8 bases. CDR3 sequence reads: CASSTSKETQYF. The CDR3 DNA is TGCGCCAGCAGTACCAGTAAAGAGACCCAGTACTTC.

J is TRBJ1-3 and V is TRBV30; D unclear. The ends were cut back, 0 bases at V and 0 bases at J, with 9 bases in the middle. Germline lookup yields CDR1 GTSNPN and CDR2 SVGIG (reference sequence). CDR3 size: 15 residues. The CDR3 region is CAWSVYSRSGNTIYF. The CDR3 DNA follows: TGTGCCTGGAGTGTATACTCCCGCTCTGGAAACACCATATATTTT.

CDR3 nucleotides: TGTGCCAGCAGCCCTTCAGGGGTAAATGGCTACACCTTC. This sequence encodes CASSPSGVNGYTF. V and J are TRBV3-1 (or the pseudogene TRBV3-2) and TRBJ1-2; TRBD1 is a possible D gene (6 bases). The CDR3 length is 13 residues. Germline CDR1 LGHDT, CDR2 YNNKEL (reference sequence). V dropped 4 bases and J dropped 6 bases, with 12 bases sitting between them.

The count of this clone is one. CDR3 in amino acids: CASSSPPRDRGSYEQYF. CDR3 nucleotide sequence: TGTGCCAGCAGCTCGCCCCCGAGGGACAGGGGATCCTACGAGCAGTACTTC. The chain employs TRBV11-2 and TRBJ2-7, with TRBD1 identical over 10 bases. CDR3 length: 17 residues. V trimming: 4 bases; J trimming: 1 base; junction bases outside the gene matches: 10. CDR1 and CDR2 (germline): SGHAT, FQNNGV.

The V and J genes are TRBV12-3 or TRBV12-4 and TRBJ2-3; no reliable D call. The CDR3 loop spans 11 amino acids. V lost 8 bases and J 10 bases, leaving 13 bases between the germline ends. The CDR3 bases are TGTGCCAGCGGCCCGACTTTCGCGCAGTATTTT. Protein: CASGPTFAQYF.

This clone was observed a handful of times. The gene calls are TRBV6-6 and TRBJ2-6; TRBD1 might be the D (6 bases). This CDR3 is 19 amino acids long. Trimming removed 6 bases at V and 3 bases at J, with 24 bases between. Germline V gene data show CDR1 as MNHNY and CDR2 as SVGAGI (reference sequence). Written as DNA, the CDR3 is TGTGCCAGCAGCTTACTCGAGACCCAGGGGCATCGTGGGGCCAACGTCCTGACTTTC. This translates into CASSLLETQGHRGANVLTF.

This clone was seen just once. V and J are TRBV10-3 and TRBJ1-2; D is unclear. Trimming took 2 bases from V and 6 from J, leaving 13 bases between them. The CDR3 covers 14 residues. CDR1 ENHRY and CDR2 SYGVKD come from the germline V gene. Written as DNA, the CDR3 is TGTGCCATCAGTGAGGGAGAGAGGGCCCATGGCTACACCTTC. Translation gives CAISEGERAHGYTF.

J is TRBJ1-3 and V is TRBV24-1; D gene unclear. Trimming stripped 1 base from V and 7 bases from J, with 19 bases between. Germline loops: CDR1 KGHDR, CDR2 SFDVKD. CDR3 length: 17 residues. CDR3 nucleotide sequence: TGTGCCACCAGTGATTTAAGGAGGGCACCACCCCCCAACACCATATATTTT. Encoded protein: CATSDLRRAPPPNTIYF.

This clone has just one count. V and J are TRBV7-2 and TRBJ2-7; 11 nucleotides align to TRBD2. V shed 5 bases and J 1 base; nucleotides not matched to a gene: 7. CDR1 SGHTA and CDR2 FQGNSA come from the germline V gene. CDR3 length: 16 residues. CDR3 DNA sequence: TGTGCCAGCAGCGAATCCTTAGCGGGGGGGTCCTACGAGCAGTACTTC. It codes for CASSESLAGGSYEQYF.

This chain uses TRBV4-1 with TRBJ1-1; D is ambiguous. Germline V gives CDR1 MGHRA, CDR2 YSYEKL. V gave up 1 base and J gave up 4 bases, with 16 bases separating them. CDR3 size: 16 residues. The CDR3 region is CASSQGPLVLGTEAFF. For the CDR3, the DNA is TGCGCCAGCAGCCAAGGGCCCCTAGTCCTGGGCACTGAAGCTTTCTTT.

This sequence joins TRBV30 and TRBJ1-1; a possible D gene is TRBD1 (6 bases). V shed 0 bases and J shed 7 bases, with 15 bases lying between them. Germline CDR1 GTSNPN, CDR2 SVGIG (reference sequence). CDR3 length: 14 residues. In DNA form, the CDR3 reads TGTGCCTGGAGTGTGGGGGGGGCTAGAGGTGAAGCTTTCTTT. Translation: CAWSVGGARGEAFF.

J is TRBJ2-7 and V is TRBV10-1, with 10 bases fitting TRBD1. CDR3 length equals 16 residues. The germline V gene encodes CDR1 WNHNN and CDR2 SYGVQD (reference sequence). With V trimmed by 3 bases and J by 4 bases, 9 bases remained unmatched. CDR3 DNA: TGCGCCAGCAGTGAAGGGGGGACAGGGGTACAGTACGAGCAGTACTTC. This translates into CASSEGGTGVQYEQYF.

This clone came up once. The V and J genes are TRBV15 and TRBJ1-1; D is ambiguous. V was clipped by 0 bases and J by 0 bases, with 8 bases between them. Germline V gene lookup returns CDR1 LNHNV and CDR2 YYDKDF (reference sequence). The CDR3 runs to 15 residues. The CDR3, as DNA: TGTGCCACCAGCAGAGATAAGACACTGAACACTGAAGCTTTCTTT. Amino acids: CATSRDKTLNTEAFF.